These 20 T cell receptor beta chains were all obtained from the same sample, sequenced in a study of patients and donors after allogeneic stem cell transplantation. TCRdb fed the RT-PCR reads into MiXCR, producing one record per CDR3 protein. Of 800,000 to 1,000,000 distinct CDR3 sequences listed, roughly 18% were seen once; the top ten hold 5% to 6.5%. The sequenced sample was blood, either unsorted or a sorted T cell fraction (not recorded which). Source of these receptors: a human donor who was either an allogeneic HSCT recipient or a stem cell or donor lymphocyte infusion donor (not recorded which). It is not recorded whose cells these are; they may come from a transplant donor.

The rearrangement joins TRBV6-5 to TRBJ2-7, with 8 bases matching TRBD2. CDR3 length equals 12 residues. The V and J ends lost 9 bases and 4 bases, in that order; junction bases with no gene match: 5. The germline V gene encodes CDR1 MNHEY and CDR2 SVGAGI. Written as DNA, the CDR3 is TGTGCCAGTGGGACTAGGAAATACGAGCAGTACTTC. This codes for CASGTRKYEQYF.

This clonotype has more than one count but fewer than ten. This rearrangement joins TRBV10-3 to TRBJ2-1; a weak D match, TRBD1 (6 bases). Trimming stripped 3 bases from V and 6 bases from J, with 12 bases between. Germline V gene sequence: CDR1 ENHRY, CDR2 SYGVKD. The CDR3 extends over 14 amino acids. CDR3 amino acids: CAISDRQGSNEQFF. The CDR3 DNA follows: TGTGCCATCAGTGACAGGCAGGGGTCCAATGAGCAGTTCTTC.

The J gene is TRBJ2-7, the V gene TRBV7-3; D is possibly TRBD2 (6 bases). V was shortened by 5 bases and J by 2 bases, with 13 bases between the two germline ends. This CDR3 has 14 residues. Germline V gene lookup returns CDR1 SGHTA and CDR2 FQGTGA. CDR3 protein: CASSPGTSTYEQYF. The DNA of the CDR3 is TGTGCCAGCAGCCCAGGGACTTCAACCTACGAGCAGTACTTC.

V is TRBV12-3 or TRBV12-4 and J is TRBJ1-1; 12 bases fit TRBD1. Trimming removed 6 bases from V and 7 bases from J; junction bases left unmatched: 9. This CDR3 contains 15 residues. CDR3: CASRLRGQGANEAFF. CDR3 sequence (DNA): TGTGCCAGCAGGCTAAGGGGACAGGGGGCAAATGAAGCTTTCTTT.

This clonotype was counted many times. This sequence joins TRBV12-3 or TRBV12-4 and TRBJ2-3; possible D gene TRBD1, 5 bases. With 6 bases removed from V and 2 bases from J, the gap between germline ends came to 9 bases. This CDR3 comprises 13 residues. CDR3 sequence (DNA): TGTGCCAGCAGCCGCAGGGACACAGATACGCAGTATTTT. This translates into CASSRRDTDTQYF.

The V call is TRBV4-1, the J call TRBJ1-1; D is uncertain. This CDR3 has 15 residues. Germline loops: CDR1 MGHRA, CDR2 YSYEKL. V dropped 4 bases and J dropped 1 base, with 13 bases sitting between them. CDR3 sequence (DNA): TGCGCCAGCAGCCCCATCCAGCTGGAGAACACTGAAGCTTTCTTT. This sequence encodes CASSPIQLENTEAFF.

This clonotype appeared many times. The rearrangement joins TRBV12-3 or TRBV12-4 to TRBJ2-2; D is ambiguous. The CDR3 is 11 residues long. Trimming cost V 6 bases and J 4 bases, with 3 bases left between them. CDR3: CASRVTGELFF. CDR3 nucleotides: TGTGCCAGCAGGGTCACCGGGGAGCTGTTTTTT.

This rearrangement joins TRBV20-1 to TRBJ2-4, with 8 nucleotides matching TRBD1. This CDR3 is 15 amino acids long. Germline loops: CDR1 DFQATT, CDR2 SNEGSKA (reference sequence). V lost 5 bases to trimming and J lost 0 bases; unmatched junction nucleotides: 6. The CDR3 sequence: CSAGDRILAKNIQYF. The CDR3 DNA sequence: TGCAGTGCTGGGGACAGGATTCTAGCCAAAAACATTCAGTACTTC.

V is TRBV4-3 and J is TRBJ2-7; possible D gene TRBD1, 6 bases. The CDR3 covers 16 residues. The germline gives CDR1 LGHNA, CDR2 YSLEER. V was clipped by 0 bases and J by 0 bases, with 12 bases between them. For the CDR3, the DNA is TGCGCCAGCAGCCAAGATGGAACAGGGCCCTCCTACGAGCAGTACTTC. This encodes CASSQDGTGPSYEQYF.

CDR3 loop: CASSFEGSRSSEQYF. In nucleotides, the CDR3 is TGTGCCAGCAGCTTTGAAGGGAGCAGAAGCTCCGAGCAGTACTTC. The genes are TRBV5-5 and TRBJ2-7, with a tentative D call TRBD2 (5 bases). The CDR3 runs 15 residues. Between the trimmed V and J ends, which lost 2 bases and 6 bases, there was a span of 18 bases. Germline V CDR1 and CDR2: SGHKS, YYEKEE (reference sequence).

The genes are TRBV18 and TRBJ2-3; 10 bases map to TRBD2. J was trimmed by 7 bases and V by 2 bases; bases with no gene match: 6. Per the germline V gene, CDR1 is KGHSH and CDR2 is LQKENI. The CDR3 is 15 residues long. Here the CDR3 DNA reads TGTGCCAGCTCACCAGAAGCGGGAGGGCCCTATACGCAGTATTTT. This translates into CASSPEAGGPYTQYF.

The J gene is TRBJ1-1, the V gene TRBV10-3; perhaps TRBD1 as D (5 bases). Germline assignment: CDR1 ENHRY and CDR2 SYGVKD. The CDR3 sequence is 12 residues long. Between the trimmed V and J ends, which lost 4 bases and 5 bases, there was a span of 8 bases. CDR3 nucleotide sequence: TGTGCCATCAGTGTGGGGACTACTGAAGCTTTCTTT. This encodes CAISVGTTEAFF.

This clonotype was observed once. The CDR3 DNA is TGTGCCAGCAGCAGGGAAGGAAAAGAGACCCAGTACTTC. Protein sequence: CASSREGKETQYF. The chain uses TRBV25-1 and TRBJ2-5, with D tentatively TRBD1 (5 bases). Germline V gene data show CDR1 as MGHDK and CDR2 as SYGVNS. The germline V and J ends were trimmed by 6 bases and 3 bases, with 11 bases remaining between them. This CDR3 has 13 amino acids.

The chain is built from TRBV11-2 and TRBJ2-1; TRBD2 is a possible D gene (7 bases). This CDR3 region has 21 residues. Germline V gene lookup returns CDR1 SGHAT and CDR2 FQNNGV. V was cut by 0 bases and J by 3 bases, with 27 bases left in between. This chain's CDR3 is CASSLDRWDLRGGALYNEQFF. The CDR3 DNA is TGTGCCAGCAGCTTAGATCGTTGGGATCTCCGAGGGGGGGCCCTCTACAATGAGCAGTTCTTC. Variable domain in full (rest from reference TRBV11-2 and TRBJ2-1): EAGVAQSPRYKIIEKRQSVAFWCNPISGHATLYWYQQILGQGPKLLIQFQNNGVVDDSQLPKDRFSAERLKGVDSTLKIQPAKLEDSAVYLCASSLDRWDLRGGALYNEQFFGPGTRLTVL.

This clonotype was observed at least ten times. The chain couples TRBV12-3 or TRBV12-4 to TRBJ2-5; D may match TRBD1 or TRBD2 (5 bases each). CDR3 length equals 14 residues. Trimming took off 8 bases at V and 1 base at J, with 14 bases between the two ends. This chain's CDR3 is CASSLTGTQETQYF. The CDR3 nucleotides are TGTGCCAGCTCGTTAACCGGGACCCAAGAGACCCAGTACTTC.

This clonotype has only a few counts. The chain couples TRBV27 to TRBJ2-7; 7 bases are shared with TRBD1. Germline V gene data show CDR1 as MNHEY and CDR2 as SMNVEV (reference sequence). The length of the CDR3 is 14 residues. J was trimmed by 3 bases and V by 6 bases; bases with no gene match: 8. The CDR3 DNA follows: TGTGCCAGCAGCCCCTGGGACAGTAGCTACGAGCAGTACTTC. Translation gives CASSPWDSSYEQYF.

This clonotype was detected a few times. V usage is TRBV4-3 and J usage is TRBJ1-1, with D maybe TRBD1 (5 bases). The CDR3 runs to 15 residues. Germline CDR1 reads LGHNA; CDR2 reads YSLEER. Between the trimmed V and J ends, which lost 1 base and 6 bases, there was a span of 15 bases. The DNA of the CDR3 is TGCGCCAGCAGCCAAGTGCTCCAGGGAGCCGCTGAAGCTTTCTTT. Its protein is CASSQVLQGAAEAFF.

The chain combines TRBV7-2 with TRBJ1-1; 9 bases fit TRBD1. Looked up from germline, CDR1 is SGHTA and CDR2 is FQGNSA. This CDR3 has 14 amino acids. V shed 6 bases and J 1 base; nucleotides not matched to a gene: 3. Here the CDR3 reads CASRDRGRNTEAFF. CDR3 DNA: TGTGCCAGCAGGGACAGGGGTAGGAACACTGAAGCTTTCTTT. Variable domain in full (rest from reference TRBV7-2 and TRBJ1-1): GAGVSQSPSNKVTEKGKDVELRCDPISGHTALYWYRQSLGQGLEFLIYFQGNSAPDKSGLPSDRFSAERTGGSVSTLTIQRTQQEDSAVYLCASRDRGRNTEAFFGQGTRLTVV.

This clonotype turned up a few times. In DNA, the CDR3 is TGCGCCAGCAGCTTGAGGACAGGGTCCACCAACTATGGCTACACCTTC. This translates into CASSLRTGSTNYGYTF. The chain carries TRBV5-1 and TRBJ1-2, with 8 nucleotides matching TRBD1. CDR1 and CDR2 (germline): SGHRS, YFSETQ. This CDR3 contains 16 residues. The V and J ends lost 1 base and 2 bases, in that order; junction bases with no gene match: 7. The variable domain in full, with the rest retrieved from reference TRBV5-1 and TRBJ1-2, is KAGVTQTPRYLIKTRGQQVTLSCSPISGHRSVSWYQQTPGQGLQFLFEYFSETQRNKGNFPGRFSGRQFSNSRSEMNVSTLELGDSALYLCASSLRTGSTNYGYTFGSGTRLTVV.

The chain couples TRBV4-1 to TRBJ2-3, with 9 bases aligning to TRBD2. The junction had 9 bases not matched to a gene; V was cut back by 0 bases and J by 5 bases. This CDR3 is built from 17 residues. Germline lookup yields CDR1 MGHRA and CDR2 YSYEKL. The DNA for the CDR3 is TGCGCCAGCAGCCAAGATAGGCTAGCGGGGAGGGAAGATACGCAGTATTTT. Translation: CASSQDRLAGREDTQYF.